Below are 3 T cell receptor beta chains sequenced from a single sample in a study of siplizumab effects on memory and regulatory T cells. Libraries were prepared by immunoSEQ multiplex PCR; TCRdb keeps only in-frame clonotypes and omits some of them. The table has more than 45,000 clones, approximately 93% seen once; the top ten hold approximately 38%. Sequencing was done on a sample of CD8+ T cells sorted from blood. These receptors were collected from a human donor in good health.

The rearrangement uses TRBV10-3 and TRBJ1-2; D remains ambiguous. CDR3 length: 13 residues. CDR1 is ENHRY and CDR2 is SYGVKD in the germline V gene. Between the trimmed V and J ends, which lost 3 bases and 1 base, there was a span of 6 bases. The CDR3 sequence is CAISDSDNYGYTF. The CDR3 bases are TGTGCCATCAGTGACAGTGATAACTATGGCTACACCTTC.

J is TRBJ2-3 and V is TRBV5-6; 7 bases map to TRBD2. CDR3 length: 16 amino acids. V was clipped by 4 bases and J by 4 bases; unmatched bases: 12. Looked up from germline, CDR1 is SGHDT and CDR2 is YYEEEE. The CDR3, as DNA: TGTGCCAGCAGCGGGACTATTGCGGGAGAGGCAGATACGCAGTATTTT. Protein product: CASSGTIAGEADTQYF.

CDR3 sequence reads: CASSIFQTGFYTEAFF. DNA for the CDR3: TGTGCCAGTAGTATATTCCAGACAGGGTTTTACACTGAAGCTTTCTTT. The chain joins TRBV19 to TRBJ1-1; TRBD1 aligns across 7 bases. The V segment lost 2 bases and the J segment 3 bases; nucleotides outside the gene matches: 9. Germline V lookup: CDR1 LNHDA, CDR2 SQIVND (reference sequence). The CDR3 length is 16 residues.